The clone carrying this T cell receptor (beta chain) has a single count. Its target is unknown. These data originate in a study of CD8 T cells in Susac syndrome. Study results and caveats: As acknowledged by the study, its TCR sequencing and HLA analysis included a relatively small number of individuals.

Reverse transcription of about 0.5 to 1 ug RNA was carried out with random hexamers. TCRdb re-analysed the immunoSEQ multiplex PCR reads in MiXCR, keeping a single row per CDR3 protein. The data show around 270,000 distinct CDR3 sequences, with 89% seen just once and less than 0.2% held by the top ten. CDR1 and CDR2 from the germline V gene are LGHNA and YNFKEQ. CDR3 length: 15 amino acids. The ends were cut back, 4 bases at V and 4 bases at J, with 14 bases in the middle. Negative isolation yielded CD4+ and CD8+ T cells, and FACS enriched TEMRA cells. The sequence was obtained from a human donor with multiple sclerosis. The gene calls are TRBV4-2 and TRBJ1-5, with D uncertain. The sample taken for sequencing was CD8+ T cells from PBMCs. CDR3 coding DNA: TGTGCCAGCAGCCCCTACAGATTACGAAATCAGCCCCAGCATTTT. Protein product: CASSPYRLRNQPQHF.